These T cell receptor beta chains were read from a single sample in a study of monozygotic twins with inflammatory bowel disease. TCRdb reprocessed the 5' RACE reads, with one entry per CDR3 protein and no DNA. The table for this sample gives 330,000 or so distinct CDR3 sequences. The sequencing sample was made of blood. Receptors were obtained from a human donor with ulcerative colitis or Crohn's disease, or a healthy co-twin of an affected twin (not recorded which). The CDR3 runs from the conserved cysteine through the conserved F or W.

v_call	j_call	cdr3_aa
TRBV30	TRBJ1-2	CAWIQGTANYGYTF
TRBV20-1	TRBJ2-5	CSARGAGGGSQETQYF
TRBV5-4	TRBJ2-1	CASSRAGAPLNEQFF
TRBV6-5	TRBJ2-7	CASSYTSGAYEQYF
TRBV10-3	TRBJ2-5	CATKSGHVMETQYF
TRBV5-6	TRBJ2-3	CASSLVTGLAGTDPDTQYF
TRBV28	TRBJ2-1	CASKWEAGSIRNEQFF
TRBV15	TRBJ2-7	CATSRDILYEQYF
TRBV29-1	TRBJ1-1	CSVGGTGKMNTEAFF
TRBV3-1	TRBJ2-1	CASSQDGRSVYNEQFF
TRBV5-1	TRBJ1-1	CASSTGQGEVAGTEAFF
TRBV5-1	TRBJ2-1	CASSLPGSNEQFF
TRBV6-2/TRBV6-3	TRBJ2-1	CASSYGGQPLSSYNEQFF
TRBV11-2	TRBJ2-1	CASSPGHPYNEQFF
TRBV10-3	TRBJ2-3	CAIKSGATDTQYF
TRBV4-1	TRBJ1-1	CASSQESGANTEAFF
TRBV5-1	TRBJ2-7	CASSRTEKSYEQYF
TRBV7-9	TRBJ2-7	CASSLEGQGFRSYEQYF
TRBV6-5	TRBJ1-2	CASSYSVGTTGYTF
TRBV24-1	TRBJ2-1	CATSDFGLEQFF
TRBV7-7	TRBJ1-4	CASSRYEDEKLFF
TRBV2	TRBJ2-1	CASKRLLAGGPNEQFF
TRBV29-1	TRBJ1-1	CSGRQGLGTEAFF
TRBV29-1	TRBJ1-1	CSAYTGSEAFF
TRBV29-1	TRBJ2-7	CSVVQTQTYEQYF
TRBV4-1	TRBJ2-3	CASSQVATGTRSSPYTQYF
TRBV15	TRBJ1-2	CATSRGMGSNYGYTF
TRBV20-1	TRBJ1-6	CSAKKGQPLTPSNSPLHF
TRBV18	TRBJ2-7	CASSPKGEGEGEQYF
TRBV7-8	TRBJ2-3	CASSLSQTLADTQYF
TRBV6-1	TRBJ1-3	CASSEAGWVGGNTIYF
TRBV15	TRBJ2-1	CATSGQGRSYEQFF
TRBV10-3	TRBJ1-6	CAISPRGGSNTNSPLHF
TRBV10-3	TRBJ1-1	CAIRGTALNTEAFF
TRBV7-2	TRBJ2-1	CASSQTVNEQFF
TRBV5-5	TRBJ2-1	CASSLGLAGGEAFF
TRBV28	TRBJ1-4	CASFGARTGMGKLFF
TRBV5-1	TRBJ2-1	CASSGTPASNEQFF
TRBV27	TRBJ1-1	CASSRQGGFTEAFF
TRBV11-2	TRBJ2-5	CASSSAGGQETQYF
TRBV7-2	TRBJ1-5	CASSFRGRDQPQHF
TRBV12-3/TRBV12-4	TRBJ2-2	CASTGGNTGELFF
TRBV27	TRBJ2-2	CASTDYTGELFF
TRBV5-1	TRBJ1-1	CASSVGRTGAGFTEAFF
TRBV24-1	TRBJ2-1	CATSAGTRDYNEQFF
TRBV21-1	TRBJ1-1	CASSKSPGSGPGNTEAFF
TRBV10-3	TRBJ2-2	CAISKTRQGAGTGELFF
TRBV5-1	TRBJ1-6	CASSLGPRQGPKGPLHF
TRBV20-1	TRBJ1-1	CSALGMTVRAEAFF
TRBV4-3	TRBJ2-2	CASSQDTSQNTGELFF
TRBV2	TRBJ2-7	CASKRDTPYEQYF
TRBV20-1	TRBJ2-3	CSARFVGDTQYF
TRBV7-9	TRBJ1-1	CASSRITGGTEAFF
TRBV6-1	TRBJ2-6	CASSEFGTGAGANVLTF
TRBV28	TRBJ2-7	CASMRGDSYEQYF